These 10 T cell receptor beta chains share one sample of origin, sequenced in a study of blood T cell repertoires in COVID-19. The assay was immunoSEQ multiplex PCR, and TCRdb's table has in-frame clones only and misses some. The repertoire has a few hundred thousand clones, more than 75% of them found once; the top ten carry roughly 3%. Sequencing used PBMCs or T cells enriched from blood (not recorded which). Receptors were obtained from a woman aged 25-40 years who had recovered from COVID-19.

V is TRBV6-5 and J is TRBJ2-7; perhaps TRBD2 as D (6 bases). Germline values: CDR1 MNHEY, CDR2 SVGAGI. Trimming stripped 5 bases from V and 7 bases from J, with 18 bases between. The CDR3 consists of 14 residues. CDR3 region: CASSKTSQRGEQYF. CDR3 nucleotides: TGTGCCAGCAGTAAAACTAGCCAACGGGGAGAGCAGTACTTC.

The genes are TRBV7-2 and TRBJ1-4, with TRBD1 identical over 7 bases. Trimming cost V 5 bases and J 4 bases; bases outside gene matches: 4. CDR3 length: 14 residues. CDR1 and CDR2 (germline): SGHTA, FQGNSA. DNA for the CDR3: TGTGCCAGCAGCAGGGACAGTTTTAATGAAAAACTGTTTTTT. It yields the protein CASSRDSFNEKLFF.

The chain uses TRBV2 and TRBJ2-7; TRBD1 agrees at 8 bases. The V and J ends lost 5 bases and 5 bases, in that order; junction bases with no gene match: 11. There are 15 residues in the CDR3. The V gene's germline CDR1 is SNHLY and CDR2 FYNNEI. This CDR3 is CASSPPAGGKNEQYF. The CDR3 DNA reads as TGTGCCAGCAGTCCTCCCGCAGGGGGCAAGAACGAGCAGTACTTC. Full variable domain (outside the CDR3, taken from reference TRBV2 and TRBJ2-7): EPEVTQTPSHQVTQMGQEVILRCVPISNHLYFYWYRQILGQKVEFLVSFYNNEISEKSEIFDDQFSVERPDGSNFTLKIRSTKLEDSAMYFCASSPPAGGKNEQYFGPGTRLTVT.

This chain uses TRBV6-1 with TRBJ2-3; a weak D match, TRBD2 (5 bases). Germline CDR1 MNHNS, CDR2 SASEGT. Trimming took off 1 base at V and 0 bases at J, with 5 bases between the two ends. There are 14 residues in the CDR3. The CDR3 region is CASSEGGSTDTQYF. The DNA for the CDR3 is TGTGCCAGCAGTGAAGGCGGGAGCACAGATACGCAGTATTTT.

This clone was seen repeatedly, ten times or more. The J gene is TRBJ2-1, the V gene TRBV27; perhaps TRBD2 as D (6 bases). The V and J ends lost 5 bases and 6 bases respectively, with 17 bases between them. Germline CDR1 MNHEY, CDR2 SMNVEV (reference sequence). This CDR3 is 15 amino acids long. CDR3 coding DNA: TGTGCCAGCAGTCTAACCCGGGGACTTCTCAATGAGCAGTTCTTC. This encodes CASSLTRGLLNEQFF.

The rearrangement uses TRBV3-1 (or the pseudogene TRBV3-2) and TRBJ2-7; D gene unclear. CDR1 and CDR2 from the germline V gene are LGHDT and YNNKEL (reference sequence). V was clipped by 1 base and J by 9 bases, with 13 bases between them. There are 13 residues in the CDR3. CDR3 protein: CASSQGAFSGQYF. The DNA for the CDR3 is TGTGCCAGCAGCCAAGGTGCCTTTTCAGGGCAGTACTTC.

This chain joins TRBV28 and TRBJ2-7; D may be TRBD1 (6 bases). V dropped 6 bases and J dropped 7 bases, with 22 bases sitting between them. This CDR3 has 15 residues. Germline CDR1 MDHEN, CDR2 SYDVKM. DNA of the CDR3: TGTGCCAGCAGAATTACCGGGACAAAGCTGGTGGAGCAGTACTTC. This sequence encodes CASRITGTKLVEQYF.

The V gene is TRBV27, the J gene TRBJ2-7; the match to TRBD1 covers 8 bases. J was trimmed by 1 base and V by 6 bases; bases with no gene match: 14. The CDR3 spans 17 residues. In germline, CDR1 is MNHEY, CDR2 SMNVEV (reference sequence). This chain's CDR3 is CASRAPGQVASSYEQYF. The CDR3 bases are TGTGCCAGCAGAGCTCCGGGACAGGTAGCCTCTTCCTACGAGCAGTACTTC.

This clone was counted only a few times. Written as DNA, the CDR3 is TGTGCCAGCTCGGAAAGTAGGGGACAGGGAGGCGAGCAGTACTTC. Translation gives CASSESRGQGGEQYF. The chain has TRBV18 and TRBJ2-7; 9 bases agree with TRBD1. The germline CDR1 and CDR2 sequences are KGHSH and LQKENI. This CDR3 is built from 15 residues. Germline trimming cut 6 bases from V and 6 bases from J; bases unmatched to any gene: 12.

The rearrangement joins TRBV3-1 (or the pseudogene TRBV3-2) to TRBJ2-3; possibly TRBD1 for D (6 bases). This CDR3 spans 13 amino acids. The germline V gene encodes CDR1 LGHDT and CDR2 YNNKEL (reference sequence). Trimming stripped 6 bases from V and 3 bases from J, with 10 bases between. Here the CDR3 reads CASRLRGTDTQYF. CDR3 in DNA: TGTGCCAGCAGGCTGAGGGGGACAGATACGCAGTATTTT.